Here is one T cell receptor beta chain with its context. Sequencing used immunoSEQ multiplex PCR; TCRdb keeps in-frame clones, though not all of them. Of a few hundred thousand clones listed, 89% were seen once; the top ten hold roughly 2.9%. These data come from a study of blood T cell repertoires in COVID-19. The wider study: PBMCs, B-cell-depleted T cells, or T cells provided the cDNA or gDNA that made up the material.

The age range of participants was roughly 18 to 90 years, with residence in about two dozen US areas. Participant reports of clinical history set cohort assignment. The study recruited exposed participants who had met a COVID-19 case within 2 weeks before entry. The sample comprised PBMCs or T cells enriched from blood (not recorded which). This receptor was identified in a woman aged 50 to 65 who had been exposed to COVID-19.

The CDR3 protein is CAISEKGIRGQPQHF. The CDR3 DNA follows: TGTGCCATCAGTGAGAAGGGGATCAGGGGTCAGCCCCAGCATTTT. The chain has TRBV10-3 and TRBJ1-5; D is possibly TRBD1 (6 bases). Germline V gene data show CDR1 as ENHRY and CDR2 as SYGVKD. The CDR3 covers 15 residues. Deletions cut 2 bases from V and 6 bases from J, with 14 bases between.